This passage covers 16 T cell receptor beta chains from one sample sequenced in a study of blood T cell repertoires in COVID-19. Clones were sequenced by immunoSEQ multiplex PCR, and TCRdb holds only the in-frame ones, with some missing. This table holds fewer than 150,000 clones, about four fifths found once. Sample: peripheral blood. These receptors all stem from a woman aged 80 or older in a cohort sampled during active or convalescent COVID-19.

The CDR3 reads CASRAKGQGRNEQFF. The CDR3 coding sequence is TGTGCCAGCAGGGCGAAGGGACAGGGGAGGAATGAGCAGTTCTTC. This chain connects TRBV7-9 to TRBJ2-1; TRBD1 aligns across 10 bases. This CDR3 is built from 15 residues. Trimming took 6 bases from V and 7 from J; bases not matched to a gene: 9. Germline lookup yields CDR1 SEHNR and CDR2 FQNEAQ (reference sequence). Together with reference TRBV7-9 and TRBJ2-1, the CDR3 gives the full variable domain: DTGVSQNPRHKITKRGQNVTFRCDPISEHNRLYWYRQTLGQGPEFLTYFQNEAQLEKSRLLSDRFSAERPKGSFSTLEIQRTEQGDSAMYLCASRAKGQGRNEQFFGPGTRLTVL.

The chain combines TRBV28 with TRBJ2-2; TRBD1 might be the D (7 bases). The germline CDR1 and CDR2 sequences are MDHEN and SYDVKM. CDR3 length: 12 residues. Trimming stripped 11 bases from V and 4 bases from J, with 11 bases between. The CDR3 region has the DNA TGTGCCTCGCAGGGGGGCACCGGGGAGCTGTTTTTT. Its translation is CASQGGTGELFF.

V usage is TRBV6-5 and J usage is TRBJ1-6; the match to TRBD1 covers 8 bases. This CDR3 spans 13 amino acids. The J segment lost 12 bases and the V segment lost 6 bases, leaving 7 bases of the junction unmatched. The germline gives CDR1 MNHEY, CDR2 SVGAGI. The CDR3 DNA is TGTGCCAGCAGGGGACAGGATTTTTTACCCCTCCACTTT. Protein product: CASRGQDFLPLHF.

The chain combines TRBV7-8 with TRBJ1-2, with D perhaps TRBD1 (6 bases). From germline, CDR1 is SGHVS and CDR2 FQNEAQ. Trimming shortened V by 5 bases and J by 3 bases, and 13 bases separated the two germline ends. This CDR3 spans 14 amino acids. This CDR3 is CASSHIRTDYGYTF. CDR3 bases: TGTGCCAGCAGCCATATAAGGACAGACTATGGCTACACCTTC.

The chain has TRBV4-1 and TRBJ1-1; 9 bases are shared with TRBD1. V shed 0 bases and J 4 bases; nucleotides not matched to a gene: 6. The CDR3 length is 16 residues. Germline V gene lookup returns CDR1 MGHRA and CDR2 YSYEKL. In DNA form, the CDR3 reads TGCGCCAGCAGCCAAGAGAGTCGGACAGGGGCCACTGAAGCTTTCTTT. This translates into CASSQESRTGATEAFF.

The chain links TRBV10-3 to TRBJ1-5, with D tentatively TRBD1 (5 bases). With 6 bases removed from V and 9 bases from J, the gap between germline ends came to 24 bases. Germline CDR1 ENHRY, CDR2 SYGVKD. This CDR3 contains 16 residues. The DNA of the CDR3 is TGTGCCATCAGGCCTTCTCCCGGGACGGGCGGGGGGCCCCAGCATTTT. This codes for CAIRPSPGTGGGPQHF.

The chain combines TRBV7-6 with TRBJ2-5, with TRBD2 identical over 14 bases. This CDR3 has 16 amino acids. Per germline, CDR1 SGHVS and CDR2 FNYEAQ. Trimming removed 5 bases from V and 2 bases from J; junction bases left unmatched: 4. The CDR3 DNA reads TGTGCCAGCAGCCGCCGGACTAGCGGGGGGCAAGAGACCCAGTACTTC. Translation: CASSRRTSGGQETQYF.

The V and J genes are TRBV6-1 and TRBJ2-2, with D possibly matching TRBD1 (5 bases). CDR1 is MNHNS, CDR2 SASEGT, per germline. The V end lost 2 bases, the J end lost 9 bases, and 16 bases lay between the germline ends. The CDR3 sequence is 15 residues long. CDR3 region: CASSESSAGRRELFF. In nucleotides, the CDR3 is TGTGCCAGCAGTGAATCGTCTGCAGGGCGCCGGGAGCTGTTTTTT.

This rearrangement joins TRBV19 to TRBJ1-6; 9 bases map to TRBD1. The CDR3 consists of 15 residues. Germline CDR1 is LNHDA and CDR2 is SQIVND (reference sequence). Trimming took 7 bases from V and 7 from J; bases not matched to a gene: 8. CDR3 amino acids: CASKPGQGVNSPLHF. CDR3 DNA sequence: TGTGCCAGTAAACCGGGACAGGGCGTCAATTCACCCCTCCACTTT. The variable domain in full, with the rest retrieved from reference TRBV19 and TRBJ1-6, is DGGITQSPKYLFRKEGQNVTLSCEQNLNHDAMYWYRQDPGQGLRLIYYSQIVNDFQKGDIAEGYSVSREKKESFPLTVTSAQKNPTAFYLCASKPGQGVNSPLHFGNGTRLTVT.

The rearrangement uses TRBV14 and TRBJ1-2; D is undetermined. The V gene lost 4 bases and the J gene lost 6 bases, with 12 bases spanning the gap. CDR1 is SGHDN, CDR2 FVKESK, per germline. This CDR3 contains 13 residues. The CDR3 spells CASSPTVRHGYTF. DNA of the CDR3: TGTGCCAGCAGCCCTACGGTCAGGCATGGCTACACCTTC.

This clone came up a few times. The rearrangement uses TRBV6-2 or TRBV6-3 and TRBJ1-1, with unresolved D. V was pared by 5 bases and J by 7 bases, with 14 bases between. The V gene's germline CDR1 is MNHEY and CDR2 SVGEGT. This CDR3 is 13 amino acids long. The DNA for the CDR3 is TGTGCCAGCAGTACCCACTCTGAAGTTGAAGCTTTCTTT. This encodes CASSTHSEVEAFF.

The CDR3 loop is CASSLGTSGGLSTDTQYF. The CDR3 coding sequence is TGTGCCAGCAGCTTGGGGACTAGCGGGGGCCTTAGCACAGATACGCAGTATTTT. The V call is TRBV5-5, the J call TRBJ2-3, with 13 bases lining up with TRBD2. This CDR3 region has 18 residues. Germline V gives CDR1 SGHKS, CDR2 YYEKEE (reference sequence). With V trimmed by 0 bases and J by 0 bases, 4 bases remained unmatched.

The chain has TRBV27 and TRBJ2-5; the match to TRBD2 covers 7 bases. This CDR3 is built from 13 residues. The germline V gene has CDR1 MNHEY and CDR2 SMNVEV (reference sequence). The V and J ends lost 6 bases and 5 bases, in that order; junction bases with no gene match: 6. In DNA, the CDR3 is TGTGCCAGCAGGAGGGAGGGTGTGGAGACCCAGTACTTC. Translating it yields CASRREGVETQYF.

The V call is TRBV4-1, the J call TRBJ2-6; D is perhaps TRBD1 (5 bases). The V gene lost 0 bases and the J gene lost 0 bases, with 12 bases spanning the gap. CDR1 and CDR2 (germline): MGHRA, YSYEKL. CDR3 length: 18 amino acids. CDR3 sequence: CASSQEGRTTSGANVLTF. The DNA of the CDR3 is TGCGCCAGCAGCCAAGAGGGGCGAACTACCTCTGGGGCCAACGTCCTGACTTTC.

A few counts support this clone. The chain combines TRBV28 with TRBJ1-2, with TRBD1 matching over 9 bases. The CDR3 spans 15 residues. The germline V gene encodes CDR1 MDHEN and CDR2 SYDVKM. The V segment lost 5 bases and the J segment 7 bases; nucleotides outside the gene matches: 11. CDR3 amino acids: CASSQADRGVAGYTF. In DNA, the CDR3 is TGTGCCAGCAGTCAAGCGGACAGGGGCGTCGCTGGCTACACCTTC.

The chain uses TRBV7-2 and TRBJ1-6; 8 positions agree with TRBD1. The CDR3 loop spans 14 amino acids. Per germline, CDR1 SGHTA and CDR2 FQGNSA. The V segment lost 6 bases and the J segment 7 bases; nucleotides outside the gene matches: 5. This chain's CDR3 is CASRWTGRNSPLHF. The CDR3 region has the DNA TGTGCCAGCAGGTGGACAGGGCGAAATTCACCCCTCCACTTT. The whole variable domain, remainder taken from reference TRBV7-2 and TRBJ1-6, is GAGVSQSPSNKVTEKGKDVELRCDPISGHTALYWYRQSLGQGLEFLIYFQGNSAPDKSGLPSDRFSAERTGGSVSTLTIQRTQQEDSAVYLCASRWTGRNSPLHFGNGTRLTVT.